This TCR beta chain derives from a study of technical replicates of blood from a handful of donors. The CDR3 has 15 residues. CDR1 is SEHNR and CDR2 is FQNEAQ in the germline V gene (reference sequence). The V end lost 1 base, the J end lost 0 bases, and 7 bases lay between the germline ends. Libraries were prepared by immunoSEQ multiplex PCR; TCRdb keeps only in-frame clonotypes and omits some of them. Of tens of thousands of clones listed, 95% to 98% were seen once; the top ten hold about 0.24%. This chain links TRBV7-9 with TRBJ1-3; D remains ambiguous. The sample consisted of T cells isolated from PBMCs. This sequence was found in a human donor in good health. The CDR3 spells CASSLEANSGNTIYF. CDR3 nucleotides: TGTGCCAGCAGCTTAGAAGCTAACTCTGGAAACACCATATATTTT.